These T cell receptor beta chains were read from a single sample in a study of T cells after yellow fever vaccination. TCRdb re-analysed the 5' RACE reads in MiXCR, keeping a single row per CDR3 protein. This table has just under 85,000 distinct CDR3 sequences, 13% appearing once. Sequenced here: CD8+ T cells not binding an NS4B(214-222) dextramer, sorted from PBMCs, sampled less than 25 days after the first yellow fever vaccination. Source of these receptors: a young man who received the YFV17D yellow fever vaccine. CDR3s include the opening cysteine and the closing phenylalanine or tryptophan. D genes are given only for firm matches. Clone size is stated in some rows and not others, as once, few, many or a class when expanded.

-	TRBV5-1	-	TRBJ2-3	CASSARRGPTDTQYF	TGCGCCAGCAGCGCCCGGCGGGGGCCCACAGATACGCAGTATTTT
-	TRBV6-1	-	TRBJ2-7	CASTSGVNEQYF	TGTGCCAGCACGTCTGGAGTTAACGAGCAGTACTTC
few	TRBV20-1	TRBD2	TRBJ2-1	CSARRSGTSGGHEQFF	TGCAGTGCTAGACGGAGCGGGACTAGCGGGGGGCATGAGCAGTTCTTC
few	TRBV5-6	-	TRBJ1-2	CASSRGRQYGYTF	TGTGCCAGCAGCAGAGGACGTCAGTATGGCTACACCTTC
-	TRBV7-8	-	TRBJ1-1	CASRPFAPGANTEAFF	TGTGCCAGCAGACCCTTCGCACCGGGGGCGAACACTGAAGCTTTCTTT
-	TRBV27	TRBD2	TRBJ2-5	CASSPGGGAGTQYF	TGTGCCAGCAGCCCCGGGGGGGGCGCGGGGACCCAGTACTTC
few	TRBV29-1	TRBD1	TRBJ2-7	CSVEAGTGSEQYF	TGCAGCGTTGAAGCCGGGACAGGGAGCGAGCAGTACTTC
few	TRBV6-4	TRBD1	TRBJ2-2	CASSVDPGTGATGELFF	TGTGCCAGCAGTGTAGATCCCGGGACAGGCGCTACCGGGGAGCTGTTTTTT
few	TRBV7-8	-	TRBJ1-1	CASRWGGWAFF	TGTGCCAGCAGATGGGGCGGGTGGGCTTTCTTT
-	TRBV21-1	-	TRBJ1-5	CAIYNRDSLNQPQHF	TGTGCCATCTATAATCGGGACAGCCTCAATCAGCCCCAGCATTTT
medium-sized	TRBV4-1	-	TRBJ2-5	CASSQFPAKETQYF	TGCGCCAGCAGCCAATTTCCAGCTAAAGAGACCCAGTACTTC
few	TRBV5-5	TRBD1	TRBJ2-1	CASSLGDRMADEQFF	TGTGCCAGCAGCCTCGGGGACAGAATGGCGGATGAGCAGTTCTTC
-	TRBV4-2	-	TRBJ2-1	CASSRDLPNEQFF	TGTGCCAGCAGCCGGGACTTACCTAATGAGCAGTTCTTC
few	TRBV7-6	-	TRBJ1-1	CASSPGAERAFF	TGTGCCAGCAGCCCGGGGGCCGAAAGGGCTTTCTTT
-	TRBV7-9	TRBD2	TRBJ2-3	CASSAPSGSTDTQYF	TGTGCCAGCAGCGCCCCTAGCGGGAGCACAGATACGCAGTATTTT
-	TRBV3-1	TRBD1	TRBJ2-2	CASCQALVTTGTGVIGELFF	TGTGCCAGCTGCCAAGCTCTGGTCACGACCGGGACAGGGGTCATCGGGGAGCTGTTTTTT
few	TRBV4-1	-	TRBJ1-2	CASSQEAGRGNGYTF	TGCGCCAGCAGCCAAGAAGCGGGTCGCGGGAATGGCTACACCTTC
few	TRBV11-1	-	TRBJ2-7	CASSRISRAAEQYF	TGTGCCAGCAGCCGGATTTCGAGGGCTGCCGAGCAGTACTTC
few	TRBV3-1	TRBD1	TRBJ1-5	CASNPLDRAQNQPQHF	TGTGCCAGCAACCCTCTTGACAGGGCGCAAAATCAGCCCCAGCATTTT
-	TRBV5-1	-	TRBJ1-1	CASSLAPEGGTEAFF	TGCGCCAGCAGCTTGGCCCCCGAAGGGGGCACTGAAGCTTTCTTT
-	TRBV27	-	TRBJ1-6	CASSPVGSPLHF	TGTGCCAGCAGTCCCGTTGGGTCACCCCTCCACTTT
few	TRBV19	TRBD1	TRBJ2-3	CATQTGTGTDTQYF	TGTGCCACCCAGACAGGGACGGGGACAGATACGCAGTATTTT
-	TRBV20-1	-	TRBJ2-7	CSARVSYEQYF	TGCAGTGCTAGGGTTTCCTACGAGCAGTACTTC
few	TRBV5-1	TRBD1	TRBJ2-2	CASSWRQGVISGELFF	TGCGCCAGCAGCTGGAGACAGGGGGTAATCTCCGGGGAGCTGTTTTTT
few	TRBV29-1	-	TRBJ2-3	CSVEDLPYGAATDTQYF	TGCAGCGTTGAAGACCTACCGTACGGAGCGGCCACAGATACGCAGTATTTT
few	TRBV25-1	-	TRBJ2-1	CASSEFRGSRDEQFF	TGTGCCAGCAGTGAATTCCGTGGGTCTAGGGATGAGCAGTTCTTC
few	TRBV27	TRBD1	TRBJ1-2	CASRLGTGGGSGYTF	TGTGCCAGCAGACTAGGGACAGGAGGTGGCTCTGGCTACACCTTC
-	TRBV7-9	-	TRBJ2-2	CASSLALTPGELFF	TGTGCCAGCAGCTTAGCGTTAACTCCCGGGGAGCTGTTTTTT
few	TRBV6-2/TRBV6-3	-	TRBJ2-2	CASSYWGDTGELFF	TGTGCCAGCAGTTACTGGGGGGACACCGGGGAGCTGTTTTTT
-	TRBV12-3/TRBV12-4	TRBD2	TRBJ2-2	CASSFGGGTNTGELFF	TGTGCCAGCAGTTTTGGCGGGGGGACCAACACCGGGGAGCTGTTTTTT
few	TRBV7-3	-	TRBJ1-1	CASSWTLNTEAFF	TGTGCCAGCAGCTGGACCTTGAACACTGAAGCTTTCTTT
-	TRBV15	-	TRBJ2-2	CATSRDYGNQDSNTGELFF	TGTGCCACCAGCAGAGATTATGGCAACCAGGACTCGAACACCGGGGAGCTGTTTTTT
few	TRBV4-1	-	TRBJ2-1	CASSQDSYFQMVDNEQFF	TGCGCCAGCAGCCAAGATTCGTACTTCCAGATGGTGGACAATGAGCAGTTCTTC
few	TRBV29-1	TRBD1	TRBJ2-2	CSASGQGTNTGELFF	TGCAGCGCCTCTGGACAGGGGACGAACACCGGGGAGCTGTTTTTT
-	TRBV6-1	-	TRBJ1-5	CASRINSNQPQHF	TGTGCCAGCAGGATAAATAGCAATCAGCCCCAGCATTTT
-	TRBV11-1	TRBD2	TRBJ2-3	CASSFAGSGGLFRDTQYF	TGTGCCAGCAGCTTCGCAGGTAGCGGGGGGCTCTTCAGGGATACGCAGTATTTT